The text below deals with one T cell receptor (beta chain). The antigen is unknown. The data derive from a study of OX40 agonist ivuxolimab in advanced cancers. At the level of the study: Among those enrolled, mean age was roughly 62 years (range 23 to 79) and 75% to 85% were male. Three patients showed partial responses: one hepatocellular carcinoma and two cutaneous melanoma cases.

V was clipped by 7 bases and J by 5 bases, with 11 bases between them. The CDR3 extends over 12 amino acids. Per the germline V gene, CDR1 is MNHNS and CDR2 is SASEGT. Sequencing was performed with immunoSEQ multiplex PCR; in TCRdb, only in-frame clones are kept and a portion is missing. The sample yields tens of thousands of clones, just over 90% seen once. Study-wide results and caveats: Among patients with partial responses at 0.1-3.0 mg/kg, clonal expansion was among the lowest.

This TCR came from an adult with an advanced solid tumor such as melanoma, head and neck, liver or kidney cancer. The specimen comprised CD4+ or CD8+ T cells sorted from blood, sampled in a trial of the OX40 agonist ivuxolimab. V gene TRBV6-1 combines with J gene TRBJ1-1; maybe TRBD1 (6 bases). In DNA form, the CDR3 reads TGTGCCAGCATTAAGGGGGGAACTGAAGCTTTCTTT. Its protein is CASIKGGTEAFF.